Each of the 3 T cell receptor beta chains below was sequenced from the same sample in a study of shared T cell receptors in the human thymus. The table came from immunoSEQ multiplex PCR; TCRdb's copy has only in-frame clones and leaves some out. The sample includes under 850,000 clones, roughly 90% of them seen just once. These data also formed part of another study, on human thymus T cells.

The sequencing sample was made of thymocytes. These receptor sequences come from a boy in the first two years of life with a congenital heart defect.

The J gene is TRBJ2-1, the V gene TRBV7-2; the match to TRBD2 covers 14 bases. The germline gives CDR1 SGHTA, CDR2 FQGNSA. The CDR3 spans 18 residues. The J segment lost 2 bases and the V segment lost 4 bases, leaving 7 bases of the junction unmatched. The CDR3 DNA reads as TGTGCCAGCAGCTCACAGAGACTAGCGGGAGGGACCTACAATGAGCAGTTCTTC. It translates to CASSSQRLAGGTYNEQFF.

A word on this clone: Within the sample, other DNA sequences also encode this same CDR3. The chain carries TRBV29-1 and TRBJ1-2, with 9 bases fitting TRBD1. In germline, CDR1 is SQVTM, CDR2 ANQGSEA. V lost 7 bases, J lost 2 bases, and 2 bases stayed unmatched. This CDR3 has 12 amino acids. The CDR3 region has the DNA TGCAGCGCCGGGACAGGGAACTATGGCTACACCTTC. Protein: CSAGTGNYGYTF.

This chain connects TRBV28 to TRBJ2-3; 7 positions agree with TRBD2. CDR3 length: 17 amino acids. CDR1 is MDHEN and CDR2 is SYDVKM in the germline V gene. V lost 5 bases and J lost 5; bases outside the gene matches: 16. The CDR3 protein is CASSPIRYAGVGDTQYF. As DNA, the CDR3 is TGTGCCAGCAGTCCCATCCGTTATGCGGGAGTGGGAGATACGCAGTATTTT.